This TCR beta chain comes out of a study of shared clonotypes between healthy human individuals. The repertoire was sequenced with immunoSEQ multiplex PCR; TCRdb's copy has only in-frame clones and lacks some. The table records roughly 700,000 clones, under 80% of them present only once. CDR1 LNHDA and CDR2 SQIVND come from the germline V gene (reference sequence). V dropped 3 bases and J dropped 5 bases, with 19 bases sitting between them. The CDR3 runs 16 residues. The source of this sequence is a woman in her 30s in good health. The rearrangement links TRBV19 to TRBJ2-5; D possibly corresponds to TRBD1 (5 bases). The sample taken for sequencing was memory CD4+ T cells sorted from blood. As for subset: CD45RA-negative fraction. The CDR3 protein is CASSINHQGLGETQYF. CDR3 sequence (DNA): TGTGCCAGTAGTATTAACCACCAGGGCCTGGGGGAGACCCAGTACTTC.